In this sample, the clone carrying this T cell receptor (beta chain) turned up many times. The antigen is undetermined. Stable disease denoted Graves' hyperthyroidism without ophthalmopathy progression within 18 months. A patient was excluded if there was uncontrolled infection, other autoimmune disease, pregnancy or lactation. Researchers took RNA transcripts and amplified the TCR beta CDR3 regions from them. HTBI primers were used for first-round RT-PCR of the TCR CDR3. Via MiXCR, TCRdb re-called the multiplex PCR reads, giving one row per CDR3 protein. Counted here are some 510,000 distinct CDR3 sequences, under 25% occurring once; the ten biggest clones make up less than 30%. This specimen comes from a study of T cells in Graves' hyperthyroidism and ophthalmopathy. V dropped 7 bases and J dropped 3; count of bases not matched to a gene: 8. The V gene's germline CDR1 is MNHEY and CDR2 SVGEGT. This CDR3 is 14 amino acids long.

Study-level results: Stable hyperthyroidism was told apart from ophthalmopathy by a model built on 13 V-J features. Most thyroid clonotypes with frequency above 0.001 were detected in blood.

The receptor comes from a man aged 18 to 29 with Graves' hyperthyroidism. The chain uses TRBV6-2 or TRBV6-3 and TRBJ1-1; the match to TRBD1 covers 7 bases. The sequenced sample consisted of blood. CDR3 protein: CASKWTGSYTEAFF. In DNA, the CDR3 is TGTGCCAGCAAATGGACAGGAAGTTACACTGAAGCTTTCTTT.